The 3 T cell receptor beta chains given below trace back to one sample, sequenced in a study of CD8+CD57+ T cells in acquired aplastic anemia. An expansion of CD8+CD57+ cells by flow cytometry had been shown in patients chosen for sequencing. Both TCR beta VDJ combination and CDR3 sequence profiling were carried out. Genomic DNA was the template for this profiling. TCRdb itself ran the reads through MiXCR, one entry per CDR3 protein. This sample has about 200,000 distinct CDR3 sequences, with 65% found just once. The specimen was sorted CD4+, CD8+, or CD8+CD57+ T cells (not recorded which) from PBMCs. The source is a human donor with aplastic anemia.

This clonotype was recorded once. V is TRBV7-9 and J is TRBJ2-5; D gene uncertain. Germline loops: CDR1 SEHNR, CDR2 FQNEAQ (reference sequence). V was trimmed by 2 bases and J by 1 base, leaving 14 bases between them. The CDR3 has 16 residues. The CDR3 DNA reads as TGTGCCAGCAGCTTAATTCGGGCGGAACTCCAAGAGACCCAGTACTTC. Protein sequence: CASSLIRAELQETQYF.

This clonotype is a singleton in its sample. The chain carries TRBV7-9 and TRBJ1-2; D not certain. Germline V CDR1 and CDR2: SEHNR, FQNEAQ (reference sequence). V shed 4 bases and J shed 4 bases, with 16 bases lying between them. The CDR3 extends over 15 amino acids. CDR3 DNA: TGTGCCAGCAGCTCGGAGGTAGGGTCAGTCTATGGCTACACCTTC. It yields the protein CASSSEVGSVYGYTF.

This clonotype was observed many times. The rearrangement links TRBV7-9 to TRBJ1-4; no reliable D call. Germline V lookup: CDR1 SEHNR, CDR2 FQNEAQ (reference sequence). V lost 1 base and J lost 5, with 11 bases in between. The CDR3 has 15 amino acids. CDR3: CASSLVVGRNEKLFF. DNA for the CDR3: TGTGCCAGCAGCTTAGTCGTCGGGAGAAATGAAAAACTGTTTTTT.